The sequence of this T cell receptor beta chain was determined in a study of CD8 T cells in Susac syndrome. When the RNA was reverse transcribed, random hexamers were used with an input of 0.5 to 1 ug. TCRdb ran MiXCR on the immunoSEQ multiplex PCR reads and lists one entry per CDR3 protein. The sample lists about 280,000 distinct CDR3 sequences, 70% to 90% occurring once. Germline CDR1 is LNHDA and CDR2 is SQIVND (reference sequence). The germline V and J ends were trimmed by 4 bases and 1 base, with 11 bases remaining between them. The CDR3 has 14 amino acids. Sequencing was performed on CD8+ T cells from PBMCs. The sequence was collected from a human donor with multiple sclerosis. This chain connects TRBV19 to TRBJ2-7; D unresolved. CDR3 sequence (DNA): TGTGCCAGTAGTAGATGGACGGATTCCTACGAGCAGTACTTC. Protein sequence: CASSRWTDSYEQYF.